This note documents a single TCR beta chain sequence. The antigen is not known. This entry belongs to a study of T cells after yellow fever vaccination. About the research overall: For low cell numbers, libraries were made with SMART-Seq v4 Ultra Low Input.

Study conclusions and caveats: Post-booster reappearance was seen for most primary-vaccination clones (about 96% CD4, around 88% CD8). Only a small proportion of the clonotypes turned up in both the CD4 and the CD8 compartments, likely arising from convergent recombination.

MiXCR, applied by TCRdb to the 5' RACE reads, yields one record per CDR3 protein. The sample lists 400,000 to 450,000 distinct CDR3 sequences; around 20% were seen once. CDR1 and CDR2 (germline): SGHVS, FQNEAQ. The germline V and J ends were trimmed by 5 bases and 4 bases, with 13 bases remaining between them. This CDR3 has 14 amino acids. The V gene is TRBV7-8, the J gene TRBJ2-3; D is undetermined. The sequence was obtained from a man in his late teens or twenties who received the YFV17D yellow fever vaccine. The sequenced sample was PBMCs, obtained before the yellow fever booster vaccination. CDR3 protein: CASSRRLSPDTQYF. The CDR3 DNA reads TGTGCCAGCAGCCGTCGTCTGAGCCCAGATACGCAGTATTTT.